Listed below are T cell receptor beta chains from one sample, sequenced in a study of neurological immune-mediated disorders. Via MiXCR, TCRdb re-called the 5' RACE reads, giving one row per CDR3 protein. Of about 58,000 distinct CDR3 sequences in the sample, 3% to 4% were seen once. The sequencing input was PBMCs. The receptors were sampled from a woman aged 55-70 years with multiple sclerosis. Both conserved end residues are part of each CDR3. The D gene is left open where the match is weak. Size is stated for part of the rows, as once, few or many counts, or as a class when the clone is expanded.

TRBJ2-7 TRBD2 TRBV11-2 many CASSLGRGSYEQYF TGTGCCAGCAGCTTAGGGCGGGGGTCCTACGAGCAGTACTTC
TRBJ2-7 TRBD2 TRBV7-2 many CASSPSGLYEQYF TGTGCCAGCAGCCCTAGCGGCTTGTACGAGCAGTACTTC
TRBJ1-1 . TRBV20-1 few CSVVRSGGTEAFF TGCAGTGTCGTGCGTTCGGGCGGCACTGAAGCTTTCTTT
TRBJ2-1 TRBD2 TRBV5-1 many CASSLGTSGATNNEQFF TGCGCCAGCAGCCTAGGGACTAGCGGGGCCACGAACAATGAGCAGTTCTTC
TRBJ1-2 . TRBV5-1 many CASSLGALSDGYTF TGCGCCAGCAGCTTGGGGGCCTTATCGGATGGCTACACCTTC
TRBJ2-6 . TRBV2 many CASRSRVFRTSGANVLTF TGTGCCAGCCGCAGTAGGGTTTTTCGGACTTCTGGGGCCAACGTCCTGACTTTC
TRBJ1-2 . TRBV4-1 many CASSQGPNWGYTF TGCGCCAGCAGCCAAGGGCCGAATTGGGGCTACACCTTC
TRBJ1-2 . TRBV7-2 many CASSLNAYGYTF TGTGCCAGCAGCTTAAATGCATATGGCTACACCTTC
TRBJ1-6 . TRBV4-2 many CASSQEGRAGVSPLHF TGTGCCAGCAGCCAAGAAGGAAGGGCAGGGGTTTCACCCCTCCACTTT
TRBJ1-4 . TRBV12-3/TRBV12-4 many CASSRGANEKLFF TGTGCCAGCAGTAGGGGAGCTAATGAAAAACTGTTTTTT
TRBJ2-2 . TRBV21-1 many CASKVVGGPIITGELFF TGTGCCAGCAAAGTAGTCGGCGGACCTATCATCACCGGGGAGCTGTTTTTT
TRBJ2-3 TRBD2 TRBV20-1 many CSARSGTSGRGDTQYF TGCAGTGCTAGAAGCGGGACTAGCGGGAGAGGAGATACGCAGTATTTT
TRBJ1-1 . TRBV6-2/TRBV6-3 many CASSWMGLHNTEAFF TGTGCCAGCTCCTGGATGGGACTACATAACACTGAAGCTTTCTTT
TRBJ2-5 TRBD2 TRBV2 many CASSAHSGGPYQETQYF TGTGCCAGCAGTGCGCATAGCGGGGGACCGTACCAAGAGACCCAGTACTTC
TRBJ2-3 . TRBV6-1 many CASSVVDTDTQYF TGTGCCAGCAGTGTGGTGGACACAGATACGCAGTATTTT
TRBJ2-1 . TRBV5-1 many CASRRGSYNEQFF TGCGCCAGCAGGCGGGGCTCCTACAATGAGCAGTTCTTC
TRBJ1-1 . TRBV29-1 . CSGGENTEAFF TGCTCAGGCGGAGAGAACACTGAAGCTTTCTTT
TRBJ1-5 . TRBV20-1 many CSARDMGPQHF TGCAGTGCTAGAGATATGGGGCCCCAGCATTTT
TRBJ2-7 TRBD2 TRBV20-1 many CSARGLAGLHEQYF TGCAGTGCTAGAGGTCTAGCGGGTCTCCACGAGCAGTACTTC
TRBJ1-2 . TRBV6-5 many CASIPIGGGGYTF TGTGCCAGCATCCCGATCGGGGGAGGTGGCTACACCTTC
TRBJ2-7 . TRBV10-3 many CAISLHRDDEQYF TGTGCCATCAGCCTACACCGGGACGACGAGCAGTACTTC
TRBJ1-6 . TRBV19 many CASSTTGYNSPLHF TGTGCCAGTAGTACGACAGGATATAATTCACCCCTCCACTTT
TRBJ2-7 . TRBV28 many CASSFLLYEQYF TGTGCCAGCAGTTTCCTCCTCTACGAGCAGTACTTC
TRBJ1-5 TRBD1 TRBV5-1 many CASSLEGANQPQHF TGCGCCAGCAGCTTGGAGGGGGCCAATCAGCCCCAGCATTTT
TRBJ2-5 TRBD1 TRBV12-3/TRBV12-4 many CASSWGSTGEETQYF TGTGCCAGCAGTTGGGGGTCAACAGGGGAGGAGACCCAGTACTTC
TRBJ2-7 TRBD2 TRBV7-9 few CASSYGLAGSSYEQYF TGTGCCAGCAGCTATGGATTAGCGGGGTCGTCCTACGAGCAGTACTTC
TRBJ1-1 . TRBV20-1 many CSARDGNTNTEAFF TGCAGTGCTAGGGACGGAAACACAAACACTGAAGCTTTCTTT
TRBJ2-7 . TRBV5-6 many CASSLSGAGPLIKQYF TGTGCCAGCAGCTTGAGTGGGGCAGGGCCTCTAATCAAGCAGTACTTC
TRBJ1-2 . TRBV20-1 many CSARERSGQILYGYTF TGCAGTGCTAGAGAGAGGTCAGGACAGATCCTCTATGGCTACACCTTC
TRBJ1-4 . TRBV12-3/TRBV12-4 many CASSTRRKLFF TGTGCCAGCAGCACCCGGAGGAAACTGTTTTTT
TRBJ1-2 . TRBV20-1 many CSAGDRSGYYGYTF TGCAGTGCCGGCGACAGGAGCGGCTACTATGGCTACACCTTC
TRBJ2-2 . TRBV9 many CASSVAGGTNTGELFF TGTGCCAGCAGCGTAGCTGGGGGAACTAACACCGGGGAGCTGTTTTTT
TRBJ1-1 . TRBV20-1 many CSAREEGNTEAFF TGCAGTGCTAGAGAGGAGGGAAACACTGAAGCTTTCTTT
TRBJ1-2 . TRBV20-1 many CSARVSLITKGANYGYTF TGCAGTGCTAGAGTCTCCTTGATAACCAAGGGTGCTAACTATGGCTACACCTTC
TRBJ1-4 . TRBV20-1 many CSMQGSNEKLFF TGCAGTATGCAGGGGAGTAATGAAAAACTGTTTTTT
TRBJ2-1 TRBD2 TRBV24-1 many CAAATSGRANEQFF TGTGCCGCAGCCACTAGCGGGAGGGCCAATGAGCAGTTCTTC
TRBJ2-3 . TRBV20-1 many CSAGNPGARLLDTQYF TGCAGTGCTGGCAATCCCGGGGCCCGGCTCTTAGATACGCAGTATTTT
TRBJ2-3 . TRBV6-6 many CASSPQGLEYF TGTGCCAGCAGTCCTCAGGGCCTTGAGTATTTT
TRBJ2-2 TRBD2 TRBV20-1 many CSGSRREGTGELFF TGCAGTGGTAGCCGGCGGGAGGGCACCGGGGAGCTGTTTTTT
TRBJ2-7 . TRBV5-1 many CASSLNTGAPFEQYF TGCGCCAGCAGCTTGAATACAGGTGCTCCTTTCGAGCAGTACTTC
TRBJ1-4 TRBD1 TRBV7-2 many CASSRTGFGEKLFF TGTGCCAGCAGCCGGACAGGGTTCGGAGAAAAACTGTTTTTT
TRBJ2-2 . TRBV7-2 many CASSADSRGTGELFF TGTGCCAGCAGCGCAGATAGTAGGGGGACCGGGGAGCTGTTTTTT
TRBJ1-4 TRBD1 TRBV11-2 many CASSSIRDSNEKLFF TGTGCCAGCAGCTCGATCCGGGACAGTAATGAAAAACTGTTTTTT
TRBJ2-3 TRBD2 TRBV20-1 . CSARGSLGLALSHTQYF TGCAGTGCTAGGGGGTCCCTGGGACTAGCCCTATCACATACGCAGTATTTT
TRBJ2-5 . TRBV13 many CASSLGKTAQETQYF TGTGCCAGCAGCTTAGGCAAAACTGCCCAAGAGACCCAGTACTTC